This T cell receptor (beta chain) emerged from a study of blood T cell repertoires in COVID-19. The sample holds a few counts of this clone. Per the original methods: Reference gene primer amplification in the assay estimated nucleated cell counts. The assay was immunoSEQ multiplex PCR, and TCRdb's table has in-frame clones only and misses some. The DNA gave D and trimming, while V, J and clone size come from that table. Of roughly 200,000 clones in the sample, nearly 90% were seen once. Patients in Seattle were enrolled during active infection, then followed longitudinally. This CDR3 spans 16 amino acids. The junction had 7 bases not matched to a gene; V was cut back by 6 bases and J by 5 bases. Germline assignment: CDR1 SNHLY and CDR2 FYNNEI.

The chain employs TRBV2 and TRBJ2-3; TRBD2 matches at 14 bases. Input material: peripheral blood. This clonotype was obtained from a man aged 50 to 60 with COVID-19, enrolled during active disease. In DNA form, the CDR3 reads TGTGCCAGCAGCCCGGGACTAGCGGGAGATCTAGATACGCAGTATTTT. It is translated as CASSPGLAGDLDTQYF.